This T cell receptor beta chain derives from a study of CD8+CD57+ T cells in acquired aplastic anemia. Selection for sequencing was limited to patients who had shown CD8+CD57+ cell expansion by flow cytometry. The table lists this clonotype with many counts. Its antigen remains unknown. TCR beta VDJ and CDR3 were profiled, and genomic DNA was the template. Each CDR3 protein is one row after TCRdb ran MiXCR on the reads. The sample records roughly 260,000 distinct CDR3 sequences, approximately 45% being singletons. This CDR3 comprises 14 residues. With V trimmed by 2 bases and J by 4 bases, 5 bases remained unmatched. CDR1 is MNHEY, CDR2 SVGAGI, per germline. Regarding the study as a whole: Patients and controls turned out to have 25 to 35 CD8+ CDR3 sequences in common.

The TCR comes from a human donor with aplastic anemia. The V call is TRBV6-5, the J call TRBJ2-7; 7 positions match TRBD2. The specimen sequenced was sorted CD4+, CD8+, or CD8+CD57+ T cells (not recorded which) from PBMCs. This CDR3 is CASSYAGVGYEQYF. The CDR3 region has the DNA TGTGCCAGCAGTTACGCGGGGGTTGGTTACGAGCAGTACTTC.